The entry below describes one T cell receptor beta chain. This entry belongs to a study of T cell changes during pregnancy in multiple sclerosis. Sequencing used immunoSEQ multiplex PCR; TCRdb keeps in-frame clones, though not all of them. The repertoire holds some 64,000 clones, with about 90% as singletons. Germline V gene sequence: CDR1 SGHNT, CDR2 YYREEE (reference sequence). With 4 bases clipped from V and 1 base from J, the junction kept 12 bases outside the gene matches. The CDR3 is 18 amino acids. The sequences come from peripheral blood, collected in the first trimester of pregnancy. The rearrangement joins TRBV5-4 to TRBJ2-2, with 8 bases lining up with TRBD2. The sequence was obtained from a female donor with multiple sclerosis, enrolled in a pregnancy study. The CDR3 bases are TGTGCCAGCAGCCAAAGTCCCCTGGGACTAGGGAACACCGGGGAGCTGTTTTTT. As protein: CASSQSPLGLGNTGELFF.